Presented here are 26 T cell receptor beta chains from one specimen sequenced in a study of Graves' ophthalmopathy and Graves' hyperthyroidism. RNA transcripts served as template for amplifying TCR beta CDR3 sequences. HTBI primers were employed in first-round RT-PCR, then a second-round multiplex PCR followed. Each CDR3 protein is one row after TCRdb ran MiXCR on the multiplex PCR reads. The sample holds some 240,000 distinct CDR3 sequences, roughly 50% seen once. The sample was peripheral blood. The receptors shown here come from an adult man with Graves' ophthalmopathy.

This clonotype was counted between two and nine times. The CDR3 loop reads CASSLRGEETQYF. For the CDR3, the DNA is TGTGCCAGCAGCTTAAGGGGAGAAGAGACCCAGTACTTC. This chain connects TRBV7-9 to TRBJ2-5; D is perhaps TRBD1 or TRBD2 (5 bases each). Germline CDR1 is SEHNR and CDR2 is FQNEAQ (reference sequence). This CDR3 contains 13 residues. With 2 bases removed from V and 3 bases from J, the gap between germline ends came to 7 bases. Full variable domain (outside the CDR3, taken from reference TRBV7-9 and TRBJ2-5): DTGVSQNPRHKITKRGQNVTFRCDPISEHNRLYWYRQTLGQGPEFLTYFQNEAQLEKSRLLSDRFSAERPKGSFSTLEIQRTEQGDSAMYLCASSLRGEETQYFGPGTRLLVL.

The chain joins TRBV5-1 to TRBJ2-3; 9 bases line up with TRBD2. Looked up from germline, CDR1 is SGHRS and CDR2 is YFSETQ. The ends lost 4 bases at V and 4 bases at J; junction bases unmatched: 10. CDR3 length: 16 amino acids. The CDR3 here is CASSHGVAGVSDTQYF. The DNA for the CDR3 is TGCGCCAGCAGCCATGGAGTAGCGGGGGTGTCAGATACGCAGTATTTT.

The J gene is TRBJ1-3, the V gene TRBV5-1; possible D gene TRBD1, 5 bases. The CDR3 covers 16 residues. Germline CDR1 reads SGHRS; CDR2 reads YFSETQ. Trimming shortened V by 1 base and J by 1 base, and 12 bases separated the two germline ends. The CDR3 bases are TGCGCCAGCAGCTTGACCGCAGGGTCATCTGGAAACACCATATATTTT. Translation: CASSLTAGSSGNTIYF.

The rearrangement uses TRBV24-1 and TRBJ2-7; 9 bases fit TRBD1. Germline values: CDR1 KGHDR, CDR2 SFDVKD. V was clipped by 12 bases and J by 5 bases; unmatched bases: 10. The CDR3 has 13 residues. The CDR3 nucleotides read TGTGCCCCCCGTTCACAGGGGGCCGACGAGCAGTACTTC. It is translated as CAPRSQGADEQYF.

The CDR3 region is CASSQGGRTEAFF. The CDR3 nucleotides read TGTGCCAGCAGCCAAGGGGGACGAACTGAAGCTTTCTTT. The chain carries TRBV3-1 and TRBJ1-1; D is possibly TRBD1 (5 bases). V was pared by 1 base and J by 5 bases, with 8 bases between. CDR3 length: 13 residues. CDR1 is LGHDT and CDR2 is YNNKEL in the germline V gene (reference sequence). The complete variable domain, with remaining parts taken from reference TRBV3-1 and TRBJ1-1, reads DTAVSQTPKYLVTQMGNDKSIKCEQNLGHDTMYWYKQDSKKFLKIMFSYNNKELIINETVPNRFSPKSPDKAHLNLHINSLELGDSAVYFCASSQGGRTEAFFGQGTRLTVV.

The rearrangement joins TRBV9 to TRBJ2-5, with 13 positions matching TRBD2. The germline V gene encodes CDR1 SGDLS and CDR2 YYNGEE. Trimming removed 0 bases from V and 2 bases from J; junction bases left unmatched: 7. This CDR3 contains 18 residues. CDR3 DNA: TGTGCCAGCAGCGTAGGCTGGACTAGCGGGGGACGACAAGAGACCCAGTACTTC. Protein sequence: CASSVGWTSGGRQETQYF.

The rearrangement links TRBV7-2 to TRBJ2-5, with D unclear. CDR3 length: 13 amino acids. CDR1 SGHTA and CDR2 FQGNSA come from the germline V gene. The V end was cut by 5 bases, the J end by 3 bases, with 10 bases between. The CDR3 loop reads CASSEVGEETQYF. Here the CDR3 DNA reads TGTGCCAGCAGCGAGGTTGGGGAAGAGACCCAGTACTTC. The full variable domain, with the rest looked up from reference TRBV7-2 and TRBJ2-5, is GAGVSQSPSNKVTEKGKDVELRCDPISGHTALYWYRQSLGQGLEFLIYFQGNSAPDKSGLPSDRFSAERTGGSVSTLTIQRTQQEDSAVYLCASSEVGEETQYFGPGTRLLVL.

The chain recombines TRBV10-3 with TRBJ2-7; D may be TRBD1 or TRBD2 (7 bases each). CDR1 is ENHRY and CDR2 is SYGVKD in the germline V gene. This CDR3 comprises 12 residues. V lost 10 bases and J 5 bases, leaving 15 bases between the germline ends. CDR3 coding DNA: TGTGCCAGCACCAGGGGGAGGGACGAGCAGTACTTC. Translation: CASTRGRDEQYF.

Details on this clonotype: Since the CDR3 does not end with the conserved phenylalanine or tryptophan, this likely comes from a read error. The chain links TRBV2 to TRBJ2-6; TRBD2 is a possible D gene (5 bases). Trimming cost V 5 bases and J 0 bases, with 11 bases left between them. The germline V gene encodes CDR1 SNHLY and CDR2 FYNNEI. The CDR3 length is 16 residues. The CDR3 spells CASSSLASSGANVLTL. In DNA form, the CDR3 reads TGTGCCAGCAGTTCTCTAGCTTCCTCTGGGGCCAACGTCCTGACTCTC.

This clonotype was observed once. The V gene is TRBV7-2, the J gene TRBJ2-5; D assignment may be TRBD1 or TRBD2 (5 bases each). The V and J ends lost 1 base and 5 bases respectively, with 14 bases between them. The CDR3 loop spans 15 amino acids. From germline, CDR1 is SGHTA and CDR2 FQGNSA. The CDR3 nucleotides read TGTGCCAGCAGCTTAGGTTCGGGACCCCGGGAGACCCAGTACTTC. Its protein product is CASSLGSGPRETQYF.

The V call is TRBV7-9, the J call TRBJ1-4; no firm D call. The CDR3 totals 16 residues. The germline gives CDR1 SEHNR, CDR2 FQNEAQ (reference sequence). Trimming shortened V by 0 bases and J by 2 bases, and 10 bases separated the two germline ends. The CDR3 DNA is TGTGCCAGCAGCTTAGCGATTTCCCCCACTAATGAAAAACTGTTTTTT. Protein product: CASSLAISPTNEKLFF.

The chain uses TRBV7-8 and TRBJ2-5, with D possibly TRBD1 on 6 matching bases. The CDR3 is 14 residues long. Germline values: CDR1 SGHVS, CDR2 FQNEAQ. Trimming cost V 6 bases and J 2 bases, with 13 bases left between them. The CDR3 DNA reads as TGTGCCAGCAGTCCCACCGGGACACAAGAGACCCAGTACTTC. It specifies CASSPTGTQETQYF.

CDR3 nucleotide sequence: TGTGCCAGCAGGGGGACAGGGTTGACCCAGTACTTC. It specifies CASRGTGLTQYF. The V gene is TRBV2, the J gene TRBJ2-5, with 9 positions matching TRBD1. V lost 6 bases, J lost 7 bases, and 3 bases stayed unmatched. Looked up from germline, CDR1 is SNHLY and CDR2 is FYNNEI. The CDR3 has 12 residues.

The table lists this clonotype with a few counts. The rearrangement links TRBV7-6 to TRBJ1-6; the D is unclear. The CDR3 spans 14 residues. Germline CDR1 SGHVS, CDR2 FNYEAQ. V was pared by 5 bases and J by 7 bases, with 12 bases between. The CDR3 DNA is TGTGCCAGCAGCGAAAGGGTCCTGAATTCACCCCTCCACTTT. Protein: CASSERVLNSPLHF.

In regard to this clonotype: A read error may explain this, as a much larger clone is one base away. The chain couples TRBV5-1 to TRBJ2-5; D unresolved. The J call may be faulty, since TRBJ2-1 better matches the DNA end. The V gene's germline CDR1 is SGHRS and CDR2 YFSETQ. The CDR3 contains 13 residues. The CDR3 region is CASSLAGHYEQFF. The CDR3 bases are TGCGCCAGCAGCTTGGCGGGCCACTACGAGCAGTTCTTC.

The J gene is TRBJ1-1, the V gene TRBV7-9; D is ambiguous. V was trimmed by 5 bases and J by 6 bases, leaving 16 bases between them. The CDR3 totals 14 residues. Germline V gene sequence: CDR1 SEHNR, CDR2 FQNEAQ (reference sequence). The CDR3 region is CASSPKGIRPEAFF. Here the CDR3 DNA reads TGTGCCAGCAGCCCCAAGGGCATTCGCCCTGAAGCTTTCTTT. Drawing the rest from reference TRBV7-9 and TRBJ1-1, the complete variable domain is DTGVSQNPRHKITKRGQNVTFRCDPISEHNRLYWYRQTLGQGPEFLTYFQNEAQLEKSRLLSDRFSAERPKGSFSTLEIQRTEQGDSAMYLCASSPKGIRPEAFFGQGTRLTVV.

This sequence joins TRBV20-1 and TRBJ1-4, with a tentative D call TRBD1 (5 bases). V shed 0 bases and J shed 7 bases, with 15 bases lying between them. This CDR3 is built from 15 residues. Per germline, CDR1 DFQATT and CDR2 SNEGSKA (reference sequence). The CDR3 DNA follows: TGCAGTGCTAGAGAAAGTGGGGGGATCGGTGAAAAACTGTTTTTT. This sequence encodes CSARESGGIGEKLFF.

This clonotype appeared a few times. The genes are TRBV10-3 and TRBJ1-5; 7 bases match TRBD1. V shed 3 bases, J shed 2 bases, and the junction held 4 bases outside the gene matches. There are 15 residues in the CDR3. Germline CDR1 reads ENHRY; CDR2 reads SYGVKD. The CDR3 reads CAISDSTGGNQPQHF. CDR3 sequence (DNA): TGTGCCATCAGTGACTCAACAGGGGGCAATCAGCCCCAGCATTTT.

For this clonotype: At one end the junction does not follow the germline gene, possibly because of a read error. The J gene is TRBJ1-5, the V gene TRBV2; TRBD1 is a possible D gene (6 bases). Germline V gene lookup returns CDR1 SNHLY and CDR2 FYNNEI. The CDR3 extends over 14 amino acids. Here the CDR3 DNA reads TGTGCCAGCAAACAGGGAGGTAGGAATCAGGCCCAGCATTTT. It translates to CASKQGGRNQAQHF.

This clonotype came up a few times. J is TRBJ2-6 and V is TRBV7-8; no reliable D call. Germline lookup yields CDR1 SGHVS and CDR2 FQNEAQ. This CDR3 has 13 amino acids. Trimming pared 6 bases from V and 3 bases from J, leaving 6 bases between. CDR3 amino acids: CASSPYGANVLTF. DNA of the CDR3: TGTGCCAGCAGTCCGTATGGGGCCAACGTCCTGACTTTC.

The V gene is TRBV5-1, the J gene TRBJ2-7; D gene ambiguous. Per germline, CDR1 SGHRS and CDR2 YFSETQ. This CDR3 region has 14 residues. V was clipped by 0 bases and J by 0 bases, with 7 bases between them. CDR3 protein: CASSLEISSYEQYF. CDR3 DNA: TGCGCCAGCAGCTTGGAGATCAGCTCCTACGAGCAGTACTTC.

V and J are TRBV5-1 and TRBJ1-2, with TRBD1 matching 7 bases. Germline trimming cut 5 bases from V and 3 bases from J; bases unmatched to any gene: 7. The V gene's germline CDR1 is SGHRS and CDR2 YFSETQ. The CDR3 has 14 amino acids. The CDR3 reads CASSLSQGHYGYTF. DNA for the CDR3: TGCGCCAGCAGTCTATCACAGGGGCACTATGGCTACACCTTC.

This clonotype was seen ten or more times. The chain recombines TRBV4-1 with TRBJ1-1, with 9 bases lining up with TRBD1. CDR3 length: 15 amino acids. Germline-derived CDR1 and CDR2 are MGHRA and YSYEKL. The V gene end was trimmed by 1 base and the J gene end by 7 bases; junction bases not matched to a gene: 7. CDR3 nucleotides: TGCGCCAGCAGCCAAGTTGGGACAGGGATGAGTGAAGCTTTCTTT. Translated, it gives CASSQVGTGMSEAFF.

Here the CDR3 reads CASSLTIGRNNYGYTF. The CDR3 DNA reads TGTGCCAGCAGCTTAACGATTGGACGGAATAACTATGGCTACACCTTC. V usage is TRBV7-3 and J usage is TRBJ1-2, with D hard to call. Trimming shortened V by 0 bases and J by 1 base, and 12 bases separated the two germline ends. The germline V gene encodes CDR1 SGHTA and CDR2 FQGTGA. The CDR3 extends over 16 amino acids. Using reference TRBV7-3 and TRBJ1-2 for the parts outside the CDR3, the full variable domain is GAGVSQTPSNKVTEKGKYVELRCDPISGHTALYWYRQSLGQGPEFLIYFQGTGAADDSGLPNDRFFAVRPEGSVSTLKIQRTERGDSAVYLCASSLTIGRNNYGYTFGSGTRLTVV.

The chain recombines TRBV7-3 with TRBJ2-7, with unresolved D. This CDR3 is 15 amino acids long. Germline V gives CDR1 SGHTA, CDR2 FQGTGA. Trimming removed 5 bases at V and 0 bases at J, with 14 bases between. The CDR3 loop is CASSPSKESSYEQYF. CDR3 nucleotides: TGTGCCAGCAGCCCCAGTAAGGAGAGCTCCTACGAGCAGTACTTC.

The sample holds a few counts of this clonotype. The CDR3 DNA sequence: TGTGCCAGTAGTTTTGACATTAACTATGGCTACACCTTC. Protein product: CASSFDINYGYTF. The genes are TRBV19 and TRBJ1-2; the D is unclear. V lost 5 bases and J lost 1, with 8 bases in between. CDR3 length: 13 amino acids. The V gene's germline CDR1 is LNHDA and CDR2 SQIVND (reference sequence).